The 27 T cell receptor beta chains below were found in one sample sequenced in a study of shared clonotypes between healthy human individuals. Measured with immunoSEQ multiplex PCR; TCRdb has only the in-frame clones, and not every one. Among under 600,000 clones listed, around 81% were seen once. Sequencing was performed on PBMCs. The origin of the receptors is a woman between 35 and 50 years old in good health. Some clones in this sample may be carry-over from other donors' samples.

The CDR3 nucleotides are TGTGCCAGCAGCTTAGGGGGACTAGCGGCGACATACGAGCAGTACTTC. Protein: CASSLGGLAATYEQYF. The chain employs TRBV7-2 and TRBJ2-7, with TRBD2 identical over 11 bases. Per germline, CDR1 SGHTA and CDR2 FQGNSA. The V segment lost 1 base and the J segment 4 bases; nucleotides outside the gene matches: 6. This CDR3 contains 16 residues. Filled out from reference TRBV7-2 and TRBJ2-7, the complete variable domain reads GAGVSQSPSNKVTEKGKDVELRCDPISGHTALYWYRQSLGQGLEFLIYFQGNSAPDKSGLPSDRFSAERTGGSVSTLTIQRTQQEDSAVYLCASSLGGLAATYEQYFGPGTRLTVT.

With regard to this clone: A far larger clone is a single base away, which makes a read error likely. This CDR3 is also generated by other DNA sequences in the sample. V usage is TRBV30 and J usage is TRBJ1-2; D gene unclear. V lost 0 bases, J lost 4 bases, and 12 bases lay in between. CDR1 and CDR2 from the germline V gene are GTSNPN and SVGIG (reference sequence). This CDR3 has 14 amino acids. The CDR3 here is CAWSVGPSFYGYTF. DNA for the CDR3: TGTGCCTGGAGTGTAGGGCCTTCCTTCTATGGCTACACCTTC.

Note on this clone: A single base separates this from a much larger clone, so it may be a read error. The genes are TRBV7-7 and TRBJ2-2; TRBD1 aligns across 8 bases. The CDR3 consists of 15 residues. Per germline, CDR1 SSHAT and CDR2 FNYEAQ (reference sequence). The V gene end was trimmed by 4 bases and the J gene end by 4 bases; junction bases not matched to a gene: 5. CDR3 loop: CASSSIQGGTGELFF. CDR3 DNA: TGTGCCAGCAGCTCCATACAGGGGGGCACCGGGGAGCTGTTTTTT.

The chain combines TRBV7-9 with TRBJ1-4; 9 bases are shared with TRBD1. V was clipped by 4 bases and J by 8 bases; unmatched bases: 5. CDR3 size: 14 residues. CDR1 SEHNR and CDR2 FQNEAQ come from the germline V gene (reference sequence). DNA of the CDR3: TGTGCCAGCAGCTCGGGACAGGGCTGGGAAAAACTGTTTTTT. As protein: CASSSGQGWEKLFF. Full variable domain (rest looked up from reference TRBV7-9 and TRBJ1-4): DTGVSQNPRHKITKRGQNVTFRCDPISEHNRLYWYRQTLGQGPEFLTYFQNEAQLEKSRLLSDRFSAERPKGSFSTLEIQRTEQGDSAMYLCASSSGQGWEKLFFGSGTQLSVL.

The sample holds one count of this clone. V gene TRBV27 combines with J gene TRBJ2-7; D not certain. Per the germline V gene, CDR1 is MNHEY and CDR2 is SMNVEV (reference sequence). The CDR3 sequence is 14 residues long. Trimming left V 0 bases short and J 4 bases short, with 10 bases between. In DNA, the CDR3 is TGTGCCAGCAGTTTATCGGTAGGTGGGTACGAGCAGTACTTC. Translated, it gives CASSLSVGGYEQYF.

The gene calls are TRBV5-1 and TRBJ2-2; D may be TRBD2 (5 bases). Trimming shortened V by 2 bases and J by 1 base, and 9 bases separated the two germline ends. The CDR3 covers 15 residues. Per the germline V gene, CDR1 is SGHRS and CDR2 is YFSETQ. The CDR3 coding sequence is TGCGCCAGCAGCTTCGTTCGGGAGAACACCGGGGAGCTGTTTTTT. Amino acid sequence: CASSFVRENTGELFF.

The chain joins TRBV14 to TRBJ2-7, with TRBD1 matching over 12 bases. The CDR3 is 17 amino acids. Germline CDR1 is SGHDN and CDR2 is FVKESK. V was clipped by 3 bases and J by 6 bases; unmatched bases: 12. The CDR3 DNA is TGTGCCAGCAGCCAGGGCGCTCCGGGACAGGGGGCGAGCGAGCAGTACTTC. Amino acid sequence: CASSQGAPGQGASEQYF. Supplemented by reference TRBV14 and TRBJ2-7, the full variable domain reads EAGVTQFPSHSVIEKGQTVTLRCDPISGHDNLYWYRRVMGKEIKFLLHFVKESKQDESGMPNNRFLAERTGGTYSTLKVQPAELEDSGVYFCASSQGAPGQGASEQYFGPGTRLTVT.

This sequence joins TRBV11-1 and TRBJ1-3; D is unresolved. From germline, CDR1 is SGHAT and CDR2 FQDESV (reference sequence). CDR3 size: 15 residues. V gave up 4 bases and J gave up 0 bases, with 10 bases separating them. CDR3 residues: CASSSSRDSGNTIYF. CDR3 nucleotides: TGTGCCAGCAGCTCCTCCCGGGACTCTGGAAACACCATATATTTT.

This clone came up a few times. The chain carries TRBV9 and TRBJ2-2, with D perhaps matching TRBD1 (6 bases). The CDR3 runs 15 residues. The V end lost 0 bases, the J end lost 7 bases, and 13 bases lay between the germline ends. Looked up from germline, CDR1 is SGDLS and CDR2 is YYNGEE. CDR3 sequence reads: CASSVAVGAGGELFF. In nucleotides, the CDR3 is TGTGCCAGCAGCGTAGCGGTGGGGGCCGGCGGGGAGCTGTTTTTT.

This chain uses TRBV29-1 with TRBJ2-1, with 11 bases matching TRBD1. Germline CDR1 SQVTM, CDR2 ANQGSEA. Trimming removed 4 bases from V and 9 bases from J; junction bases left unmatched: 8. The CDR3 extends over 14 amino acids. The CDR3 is CSVGVGQGASEQFF. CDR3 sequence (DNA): TGCAGCGTTGGGGTCGGACAGGGGGCAAGTGAGCAGTTCTTC.

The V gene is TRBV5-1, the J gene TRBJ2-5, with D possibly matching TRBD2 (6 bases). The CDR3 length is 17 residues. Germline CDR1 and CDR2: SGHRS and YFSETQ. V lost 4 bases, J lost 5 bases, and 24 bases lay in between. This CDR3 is CASSPGLSGVDLETQYF. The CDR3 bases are TGCGCCAGCAGCCCGGGGCTTAGCGGAGTTGACTTGGAGACCCAGTACTTC.

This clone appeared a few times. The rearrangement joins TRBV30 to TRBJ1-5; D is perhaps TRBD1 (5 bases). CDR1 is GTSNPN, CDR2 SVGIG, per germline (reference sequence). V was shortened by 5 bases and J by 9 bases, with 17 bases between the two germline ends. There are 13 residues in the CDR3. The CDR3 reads CAWDQRGLGPQHF. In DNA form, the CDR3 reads TGTGCCTGGGACCAGCGGGGGTTAGGGCCCCAGCATTTT.

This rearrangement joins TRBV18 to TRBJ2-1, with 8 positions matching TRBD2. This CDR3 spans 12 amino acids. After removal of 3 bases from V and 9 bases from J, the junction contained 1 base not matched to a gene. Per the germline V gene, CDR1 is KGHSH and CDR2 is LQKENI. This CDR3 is CASSPGGGEQFF. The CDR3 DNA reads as TGTGCCAGCTCACCCGGGGGGGGTGAGCAGTTCTTC.

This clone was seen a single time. The CDR3 loop is CASSDTAGSSTDTQYF. The CDR3, as DNA: TGTGCCAGCAGTGACACGGCGGGGAGTAGCACAGATACGCAGTATTTT. The rearrangement joins TRBV6-4 to TRBJ2-3; weak D call: TRBD2 (6 bases). This CDR3 spans 16 amino acids. CDR1 MRHNA and CDR2 SNTAGT come from the germline V gene. Trimming stripped 2 bases from V and 0 bases from J, with 12 bases between.

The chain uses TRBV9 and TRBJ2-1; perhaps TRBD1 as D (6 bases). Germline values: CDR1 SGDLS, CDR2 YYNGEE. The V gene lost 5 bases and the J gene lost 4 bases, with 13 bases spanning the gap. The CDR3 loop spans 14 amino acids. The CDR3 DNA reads TGTGCCAGCAGTACGGGGACATATTACAATGAGCAGTTCTTC. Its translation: CASSTGTYYNEQFF. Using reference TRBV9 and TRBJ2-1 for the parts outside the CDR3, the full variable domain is DSGVTQTPKHLITATGQRVTLRCSPRSGDLSVYWYQQSLDQGLQFLIQYYNGEERAKGNILERFSAQQFPDLHSELNLSSLELGDSALYFCASSTGTYYNEQFFGPGTRLTVL.

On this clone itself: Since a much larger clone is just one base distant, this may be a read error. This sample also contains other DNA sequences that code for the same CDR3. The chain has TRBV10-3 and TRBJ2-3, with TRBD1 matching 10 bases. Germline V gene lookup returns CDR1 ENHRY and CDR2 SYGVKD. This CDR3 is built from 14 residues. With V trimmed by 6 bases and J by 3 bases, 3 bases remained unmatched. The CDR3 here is CAISGTGATDTQYF. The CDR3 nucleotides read TGTGCCATCAGCGGGACAGGGGCAACAGATACGCAGTATTTT.

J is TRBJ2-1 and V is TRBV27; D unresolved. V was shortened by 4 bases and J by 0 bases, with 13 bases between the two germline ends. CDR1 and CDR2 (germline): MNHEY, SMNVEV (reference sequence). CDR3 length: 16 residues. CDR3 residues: CASSSSWVSSYNEQFF. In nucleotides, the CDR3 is TGTGCCAGCAGTTCGTCCTGGGTCAGCTCCTACAATGAGCAGTTCTTC.

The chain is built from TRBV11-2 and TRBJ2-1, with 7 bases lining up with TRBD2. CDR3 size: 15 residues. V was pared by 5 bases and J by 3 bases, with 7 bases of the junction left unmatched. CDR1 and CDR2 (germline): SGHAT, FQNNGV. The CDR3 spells CASSPAGSSYNEQFF. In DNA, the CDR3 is TGTGCCAGCAGCCCAGCGGGAAGCAGCTACAATGAGCAGTTCTTC.

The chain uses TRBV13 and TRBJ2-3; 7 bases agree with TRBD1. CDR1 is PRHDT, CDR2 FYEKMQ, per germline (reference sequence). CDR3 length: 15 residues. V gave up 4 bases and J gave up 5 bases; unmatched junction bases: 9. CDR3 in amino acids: CASSYVTGRRDTQYF. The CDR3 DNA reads TGTGCCAGCAGCTACGTGACAGGGCGCAGAGATACGCAGTATTTT.

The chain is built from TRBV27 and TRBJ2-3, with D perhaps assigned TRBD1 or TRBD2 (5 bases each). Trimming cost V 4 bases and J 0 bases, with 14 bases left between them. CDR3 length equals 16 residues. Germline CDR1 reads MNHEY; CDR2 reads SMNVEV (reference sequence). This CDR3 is CASSSPLRDSTDTQYF. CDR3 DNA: TGTGCCAGCAGTTCCCCTTTGAGGGACAGCACAGATACGCAGTATTTT.

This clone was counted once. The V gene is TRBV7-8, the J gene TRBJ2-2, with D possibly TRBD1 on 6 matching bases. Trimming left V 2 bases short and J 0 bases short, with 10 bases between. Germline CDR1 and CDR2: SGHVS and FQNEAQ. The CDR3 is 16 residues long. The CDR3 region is CASSLLRGTNTGELFF. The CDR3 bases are TGTGCCAGCAGCTTATTAAGGGGGACGAACACCGGGGAGCTGTTTTTT. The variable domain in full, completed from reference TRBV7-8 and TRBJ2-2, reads GAGVSQSPRYKVAKRGQDVALRCDPISGHVSLFWYQQALGQGPEFLTYFQNEAQLDKSGLPSDRFFAERPEGSVSTLKIQRTQQEDSAVYLCASSLLRGTNTGELFFGEGSRLTVL.

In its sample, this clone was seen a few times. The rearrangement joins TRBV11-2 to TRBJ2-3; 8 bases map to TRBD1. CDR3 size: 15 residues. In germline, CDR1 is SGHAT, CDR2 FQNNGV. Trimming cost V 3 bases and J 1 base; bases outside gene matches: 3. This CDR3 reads CASSLTGDGTDTQYF. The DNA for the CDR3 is TGTGCCAGCAGCTTGACAGGGGACGGCACAGATACGCAGTATTTT. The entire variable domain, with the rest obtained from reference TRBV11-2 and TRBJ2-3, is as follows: EAGVAQSPRYKIIEKRQSVAFWCNPISGHATLYWYQQILGQGPKLLIQFQNNGVVDDSQLPKDRFSAERLKGVDSTLKIQPAKLEDSAVYLCASSLTGDGTDTQYFGPGTRLTVL.

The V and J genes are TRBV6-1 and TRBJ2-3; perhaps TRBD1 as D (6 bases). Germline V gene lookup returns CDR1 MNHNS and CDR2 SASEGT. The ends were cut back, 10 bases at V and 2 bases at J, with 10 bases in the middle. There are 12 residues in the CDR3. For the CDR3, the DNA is TGTGCCATCAAGGGGGACACAGATACGCAGTATTTT. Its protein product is CAIKGDTDTQYF.

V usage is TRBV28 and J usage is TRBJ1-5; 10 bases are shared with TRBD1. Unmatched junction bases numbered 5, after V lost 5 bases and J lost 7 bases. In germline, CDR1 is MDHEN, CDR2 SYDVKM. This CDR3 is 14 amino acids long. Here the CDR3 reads CASSHRTGGQPQHF. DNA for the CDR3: TGTGCCAGCAGTCACCGGACAGGGGGACAGCCCCAGCATTTT.

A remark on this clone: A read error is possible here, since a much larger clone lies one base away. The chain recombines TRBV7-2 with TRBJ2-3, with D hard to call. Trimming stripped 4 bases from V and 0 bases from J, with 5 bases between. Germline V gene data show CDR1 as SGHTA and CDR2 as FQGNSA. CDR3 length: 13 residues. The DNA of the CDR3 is TGTGCCAGCAGCTCCCCTAGCACAGATACGCAGTATTTT. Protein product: CASSSPSTDTQYF.

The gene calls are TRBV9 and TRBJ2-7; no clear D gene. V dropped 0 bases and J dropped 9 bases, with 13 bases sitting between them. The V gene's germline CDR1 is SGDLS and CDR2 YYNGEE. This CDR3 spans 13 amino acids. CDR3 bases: TGTGCCAGCAGCGTAGAGGCTAGATCCTTGCAGTACTTC. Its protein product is CASSVEARSLQYF. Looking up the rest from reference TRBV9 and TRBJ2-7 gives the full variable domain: DSGVTQTPKHLITATGQRVTLRCSPRSGDLSVYWYQQSLDQGLQFLIQYYNGEERAKGNILERFSAQQFPDLHSELNLSSLELGDSALYFCASSVEARSLQYFGPGTRLTVT.

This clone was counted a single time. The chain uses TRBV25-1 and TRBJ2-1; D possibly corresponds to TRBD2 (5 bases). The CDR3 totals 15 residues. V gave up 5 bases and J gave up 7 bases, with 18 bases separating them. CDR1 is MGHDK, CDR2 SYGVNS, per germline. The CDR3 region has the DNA TGTGCCAGCAGTAAAAGCGGAACTCTGAGGAATGAGCAGTTCTTC. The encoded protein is CASSKSGTLRNEQFF.